The clone carrying this TCR beta chain was seen a few times. V trimming: 2 bases; J trimming: 4 bases; junction bases outside the gene matches: 15. The germline V gene encodes CDR1 LNHNV and CDR2 YYDKDF (reference sequence). This CDR3 has 19 residues. This sample was included in a study of blood T cell repertoires in COVID-19. Study as a whole: Both acute and convalescent COVID-19 samples were obtained from the United States, Italy and Spain.

Repertoires were generated with immunoSEQ multiplex PCR, while TCRdb's copy carries only in-frame clones and drops some. The sample has roughly 150,000 clones; about 85% are singletons. The source of this sequence is a man older than 75 with COVID-19, enrolled during active disease. The J gene is TRBJ2-5, the V gene TRBV15, with 11 bases matching TRBD2. Material: peripheral blood. As DNA, the CDR3 is TGTGCCACCAGCAGATCCTTAGCGGGGGGGCTCCATAGAGGAGAGACCCAGTACTTC. Translated: CATSRSLAGGLHRGETQYF.